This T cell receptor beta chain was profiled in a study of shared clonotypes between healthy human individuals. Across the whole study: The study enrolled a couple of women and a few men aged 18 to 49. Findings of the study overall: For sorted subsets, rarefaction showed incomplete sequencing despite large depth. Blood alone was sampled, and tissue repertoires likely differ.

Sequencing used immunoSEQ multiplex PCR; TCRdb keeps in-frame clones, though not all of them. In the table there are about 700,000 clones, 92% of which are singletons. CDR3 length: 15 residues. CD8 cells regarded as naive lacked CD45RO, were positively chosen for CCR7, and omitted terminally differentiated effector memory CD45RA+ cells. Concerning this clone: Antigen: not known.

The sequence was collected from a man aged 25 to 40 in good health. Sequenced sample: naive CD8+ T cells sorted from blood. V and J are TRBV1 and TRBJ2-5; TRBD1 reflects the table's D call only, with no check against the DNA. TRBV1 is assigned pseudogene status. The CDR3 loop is CTSSPRQYQQETQYF. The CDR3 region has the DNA TGCACCAGCAGCCCCCGACAGTACCAGCAAGAGACCCAGTACTTC.